The next 15 T cell receptor beta chains were all read from a single sample in a study of blood T cell repertoires in COVID-19. Assay used: immunoSEQ multiplex PCR; TCRdb lists only in-frame clones, some missing. Among some 140,000 clones, 87% were seen once, and the ten largest hold less than 2.5%. The sample taken for sequencing was peripheral blood. The receptors originated from a man aged 50 or older with active COVID-19.

The V and J genes are TRBV7-2 and TRBJ2-3; no firm D call. There are 14 residues in the CDR3. CDR1 and CDR2 (germline): SGHTA, FQGNSA. V was pared by 4 bases and J by 2 bases, with 10 bases between. The CDR3 protein is CASSYSPVTDTQYF. The CDR3 bases are TGTGCCAGCAGCTACTCGCCCGTCACAGATACGCAGTATTTT.

This chain joins TRBV18 and TRBJ2-1, with D perhaps TRBD2 (6 bases). The ends were cut back, 6 bases at V and 4 bases at J, with 13 bases in the middle. The CDR3 contains 14 residues. Germline loops: CDR1 KGHSH, CDR2 LQKENI. CDR3 DNA sequence: TGTGCCAGCTCCCTCATACGGGGGTACAATGAGCAGTTCTTC. Protein: CASSLIRGYNEQFF.

This chain joins TRBV5-6 and TRBJ1-1; TRBD1 matches at 9 bases. Germline trimming cut 1 base from V and 8 bases from J; bases unmatched to any gene: 0. The CDR3 contains 12 residues. Germline CDR1 and CDR2: SGHDT and YYEEEE. DNA for the CDR3: TGTGCCAGCAGCTTGACAGGGGGCGAAGCTTTCTTT. Translated, it gives CASSLTGGEAFF.

The J gene is TRBJ1-4, the V gene TRBV12-5; 9 nucleotides agree with TRBD1. The CDR3 length is 14 residues. CDR1 and CDR2 (germline): LGHNT, FRNRAP. V lost 5 bases, J lost 8 bases, and 6 bases stayed unmatched. Here the CDR3 reads CASGQDRGWEKLFF. In DNA, the CDR3 is TGTGCTAGTGGTCAGGACAGGGGATGGGAAAAACTGTTTTTT.

The chain uses TRBV6-6 and TRBJ2-7; 9 bases are a match to TRBD1. After removal of 8 bases from V and 5 bases from J, the junction contained 4 bases not matched to a gene. There are 12 residues in the CDR3. Germline V gene data show CDR1 as MNHNY and CDR2 as SVGAGI (reference sequence). The CDR3 sequence: CASWTGEHEQYF. The CDR3 nucleotides read TGTGCCAGCTGGACAGGGGAGCACGAGCAGTACTTC.

The chain couples TRBV6-5 to TRBJ1-1, with D tentatively TRBD1 (6 bases). The CDR3 covers 16 residues. V dropped 2 bases and J dropped 0 bases, with 13 bases sitting between them. CDR1 is MNHEY, CDR2 SVGAGI, per germline. The CDR3: CASSYRWGGMNTEAFF. CDR3 coding DNA: TGTGCCAGCAGTTACAGGTGGGGGGGCATGAACACTGAAGCTTTCTTT.

V gene TRBV7-9 combines with J gene TRBJ1-1; TRBD1 is a possible D gene (6 bases). CDR1 and CDR2 from the germline V gene are SEHNR and FQNEAQ (reference sequence). The CDR3 runs 14 residues. With 0 bases removed from V and 7 bases from J, the gap between germline ends came to 12 bases. The CDR3 region is CASSLAGGRNEAFF. The CDR3, as DNA: TGTGCCAGCAGCTTAGCGGGGGGGCGGAATGAAGCTTTCTTT.

The V call is TRBV14, the J call TRBJ2-3; D gene uncertain. The CDR3 runs to 14 residues. V was clipped by 3 bases and J by 1 base, with 8 bases between them. CDR1 and CDR2 (germline): SGHDN, FVKESK. The CDR3 reads CASSQSRGTDTQYF. For the CDR3, the DNA is TGTGCCAGCAGCCAGAGCCGGGGCACAGATACGCAGTATTTT.

The chain couples TRBV19 to TRBJ1-5; D unclear. This CDR3 contains 12 residues. The V end lost 7 bases, the J end lost 4 bases, and 8 bases lay between the germline ends. Germline CDR1 reads LNHDA; CDR2 reads SQIVND (reference sequence). The chain's CDR3 is CASNAKNQPQHF. CDR3 nucleotide sequence: TGTGCCAGTAATGCTAAAAATCAGCCCCAGCATTTT.

The genes are TRBV5-5 and TRBJ2-7; D is possibly TRBD2 (6 bases). V dropped 0 bases and J dropped 4 bases, with 14 bases sitting between them. The CDR3 length is 15 residues. Germline lookup yields CDR1 SGHKS and CDR2 YYEKEE (reference sequence). CDR3 protein: CASSLAGGEKYEQYF. The CDR3 region has the DNA TGTGCCAGCAGCTTGGCGGGCGGGGAGAAGTACGAGCAGTACTTC.

V is TRBV4-2 and J is TRBJ1-4; D is uncertain. Germline loops: CDR1 LGHNA, CDR2 YNFKEQ. Trimming stripped 1 base from V and 7 bases from J, with 13 bases between. The CDR3 extends over 15 amino acids. In DNA, the CDR3 is TGTGCCAGCAGCCAAGGATCGGGGAAGAGTGAAAAACTGTTTTTT. Translation gives CASSQGSGKSEKLFF.

The chain has TRBV6-5 and TRBJ1-1; D may be TRBD1 (6 bases). The V and J ends lost 9 bases and 4 bases respectively, with 12 bases between them. The CDR3 covers 12 residues. The V gene's germline CDR1 is MNHEY and CDR2 SVGAGI. The CDR3 nucleotides read TGTGCCAGAGGCAGGGGAGTCACTGAAGCTTTCTTT. Residues: CARGRGVTEAFF.

The genes are TRBV20-1 and TRBJ2-7; the D gene is possibly TRBD1 (5 bases). This CDR3 spans 11 amino acids. The germline V gene has CDR1 DFQATT and CDR2 SNEGSKA (reference sequence). Trimming took off 6 bases at V and 5 bases at J, with 11 bases between the two ends. For the CDR3, the DNA is TGCAGTGCGGGGCAGCCAAACGAGCAGTACTTC. Translation: CSAGQPNEQYF.

The chain couples TRBV9 to TRBJ1-3; D not resolved. The CDR3 runs to 17 residues. From germline, CDR1 is SGDLS and CDR2 YYNGEE. V lost 3 bases, J lost 0 bases, and 16 bases lay in between. The CDR3 DNA sequence: TGTGCCAGCAGCGAGACCCTGGGCAGTTCCTCTGGAAACACCATATATTTT. Translated, it gives CASSETLGSSSGNTIYF. Variable domain in full (rest from reference TRBV9 and TRBJ1-3): DSGVTQTPKHLITATGQRVTLRCSPRSGDLSVYWYQQSLDQGLQFLIQYYNGEERAKGNILERFSAQQFPDLHSELNLSSLELGDSALYFCASSETLGSSSGNTIYFGEGSWLTVV.

The rearrangement joins TRBV9 to TRBJ1-3, with D perhaps matching TRBD1 (6 bases). V was trimmed by 0 bases and J by 4 bases, leaving 17 bases between them. This CDR3 region has 17 residues. From germline, CDR1 is SGDLS and CDR2 YYNGEE. Written as DNA, the CDR3 is TGTGCCAGCAGCGTAGGTCCAGGGGCGGTAGGCGGAAACACCATATATTTT. The encoded protein is CASSVGPGAVGGNTIYF.